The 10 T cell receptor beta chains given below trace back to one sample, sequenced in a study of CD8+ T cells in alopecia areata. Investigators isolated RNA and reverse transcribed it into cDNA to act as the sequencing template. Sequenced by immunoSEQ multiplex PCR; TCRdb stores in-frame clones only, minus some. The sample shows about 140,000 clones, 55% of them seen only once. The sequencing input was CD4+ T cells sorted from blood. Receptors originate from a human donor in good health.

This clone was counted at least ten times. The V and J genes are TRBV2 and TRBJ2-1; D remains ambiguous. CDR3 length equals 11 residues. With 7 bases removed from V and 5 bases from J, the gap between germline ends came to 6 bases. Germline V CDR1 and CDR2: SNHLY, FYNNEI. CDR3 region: CASKEDNEQFF. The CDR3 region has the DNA TGTGCCAGCAAAGAGGACAATGAGCAGTTCTTC.

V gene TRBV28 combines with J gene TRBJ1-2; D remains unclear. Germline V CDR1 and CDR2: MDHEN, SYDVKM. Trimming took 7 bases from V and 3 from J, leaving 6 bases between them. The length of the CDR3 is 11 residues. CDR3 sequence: CASKTYYGYTF. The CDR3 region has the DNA TGTGCCAGCAAGACATACTATGGCTACACCTTC.

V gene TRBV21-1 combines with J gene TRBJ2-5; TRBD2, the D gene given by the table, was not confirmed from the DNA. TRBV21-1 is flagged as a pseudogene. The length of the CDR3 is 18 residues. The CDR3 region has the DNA TGTGCCAGCAGCAAAGTCGGGACTAGCGCCTTGAGGGAAGAGACCCAGTACTTC. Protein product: CASSKVGTSALREETQYF.

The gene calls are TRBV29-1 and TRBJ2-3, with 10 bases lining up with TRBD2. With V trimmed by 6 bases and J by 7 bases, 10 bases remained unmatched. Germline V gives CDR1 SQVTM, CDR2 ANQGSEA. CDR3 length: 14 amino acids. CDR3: CSVISGRGLNTQYF. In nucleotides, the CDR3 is TGCAGCGTGATCAGCGGGAGGGGCCTCAATACGCAGTATTTT.

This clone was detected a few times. The CDR3, as DNA: TGCGCCAGCAGCTCGTCCGCGATCGAGCAGTACTTC. Amino acid sequence: CASSSSAIEQYF. This chain uses TRBV5-1 with TRBJ2-7; D unresolved. The CDR3 is made up of 12 amino acids. Trimming cost V 3 bases and J 6 bases, with 10 bases left between them. Germline V CDR1 and CDR2: SGHRS, YFSETQ.

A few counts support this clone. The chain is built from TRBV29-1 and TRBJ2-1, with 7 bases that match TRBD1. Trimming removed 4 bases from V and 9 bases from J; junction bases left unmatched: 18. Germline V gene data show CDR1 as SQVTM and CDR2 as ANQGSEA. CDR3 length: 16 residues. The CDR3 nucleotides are TGCAGCGTTGGAGGGGGCGCTATGTTGAGCGTGGGTGAGCAGTTCTTC. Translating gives CSVGGGAMLSVGEQFF.

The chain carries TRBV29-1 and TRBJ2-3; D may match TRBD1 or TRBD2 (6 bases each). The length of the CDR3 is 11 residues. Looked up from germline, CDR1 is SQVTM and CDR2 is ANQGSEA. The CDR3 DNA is TGCAGGGTAGGGGGGTCAGATACGCAGTATTTT. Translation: CRVGGSDTQYF.

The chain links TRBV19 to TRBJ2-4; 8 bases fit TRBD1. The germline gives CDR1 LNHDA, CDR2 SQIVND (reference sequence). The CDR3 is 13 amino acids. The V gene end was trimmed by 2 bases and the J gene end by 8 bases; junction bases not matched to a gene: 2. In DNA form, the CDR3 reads TGTGCCAGTAGTATACAGGGGGCAGACATTCAGTACTTC. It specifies CASSIQGADIQYF. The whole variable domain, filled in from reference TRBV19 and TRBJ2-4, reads DGGITQSPKYLFRKEGQNVTLSCEQNLNHDAMYWYRQDPGQGLRLIYYSQIVNDFQKGDIAEGYSVSREKKESFPLTVTSAQKNPTAFYLCASSIQGADIQYFGAGTRLSVL.

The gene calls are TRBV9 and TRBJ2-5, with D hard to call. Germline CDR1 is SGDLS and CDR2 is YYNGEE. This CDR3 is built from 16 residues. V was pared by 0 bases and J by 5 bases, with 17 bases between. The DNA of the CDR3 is TGTGCCAGCAGCGTAGTACCGAGGAAGGTAGGGGAGACCCAGTACTTC. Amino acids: CASSVVPRKVGETQYF.

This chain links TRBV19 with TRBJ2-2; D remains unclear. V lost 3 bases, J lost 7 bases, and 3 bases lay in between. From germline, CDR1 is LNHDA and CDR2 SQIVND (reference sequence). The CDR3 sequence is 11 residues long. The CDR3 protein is CASSMIGELFF. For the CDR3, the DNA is TGTGCCAGTAGTATGATCGGGGAGCTGTTTTTT.